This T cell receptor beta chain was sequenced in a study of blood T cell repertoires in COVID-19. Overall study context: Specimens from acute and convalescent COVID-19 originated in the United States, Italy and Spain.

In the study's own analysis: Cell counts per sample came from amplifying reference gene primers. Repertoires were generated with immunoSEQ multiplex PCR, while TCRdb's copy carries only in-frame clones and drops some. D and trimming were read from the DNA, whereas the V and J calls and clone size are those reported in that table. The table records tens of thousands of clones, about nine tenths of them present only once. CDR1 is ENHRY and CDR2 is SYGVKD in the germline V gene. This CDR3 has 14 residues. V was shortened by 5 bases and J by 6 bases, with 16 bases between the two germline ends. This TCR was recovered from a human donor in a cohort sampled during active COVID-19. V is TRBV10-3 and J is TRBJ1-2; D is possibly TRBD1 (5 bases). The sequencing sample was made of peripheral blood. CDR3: CAISKGKGSDGYTF. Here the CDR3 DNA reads TGTGCCATCAGTAAGGGGAAGGGGTCTGATGGCTACACCTTC.